This T cell receptor beta chain was observed in a study of blood T cell repertoires in COVID-19. Clones were read by immunoSEQ multiplex PCR, and TCRdb kept only the in-frame ones, dropping some. The sample yields roughly 140,000 clones, around nine tenths seen once. Living in about 25 US areas, the participants were between about 18 and 95 years of age. Which cohort a participant joined came from the clinical history participants gave. J gave up 4 bases and V 6 bases, and 9 bases lay outside the gene matches. Germline CDR1 is MNHEY and CDR2 is SMNVEV (reference sequence). The CDR3 spans 15 residues. This chain connects TRBV27 to TRBJ1-1; 9 bases map to TRBD1. Sequencing input: PBMCs or T cells enriched from blood (not recorded which). The sequence came from a woman in her 30s with acute COVID-19. Here the CDR3 reads CASSPDRGIGTEAFF. As DNA, the CDR3 is TGTGCCAGCAGCCCTGACAGGGGGATAGGCACTGAAGCTTTCTTT.